These 17 T cell receptor beta chains share one sample of origin, sequenced in a study of type 1 regulatory T cells. The antigens these receptors bind are not known. TCRdb redid the calling of the reads with MiXCR, one entry per CDR3 protein. The profile shows 24,000 or so distinct CDR3 sequences, approximately 44% of them singletons. The sequenced sample was cultured T cells, either the whole culture or a sorted T cell fraction (not recorded which). The receptors derive from a human donor in good health.

As regards this clonotype: The limits of the CDR3 on the DNA are not certain, so only TCRdb's listed CDR3 is given. V and J are TRBV5-5 and TRBJ2-1; TRBD2, the table's D call, lacks a check against the DNA. Germline V gene sequence: CDR1 SGHKS, CDR2 YYEKEE (reference sequence). The CDR3 spans 13 amino acids, including both terminal residues. The CDR3 loop is CASSPFGGGAKVF.

This clonotype is medium-sized. V is TRBV7-2 and J is TRBJ2-7, with 9 bases fitting TRBD2. The CDR3 consists of 15 residues. Losses at the gene ends were 3 bases for V and 4 bases for J; bases not matched to a gene: 7. The germline V gene has CDR1 SGHTA and CDR2 FQGNSA. CDR3 residues: CASSFAAGGSYEQYF. The DNA of the CDR3 is TGTGCCAGCAGCTTTGCAGCGGGGGGATCGTACGAGCAGTACTTC.

This clonotype has more than one count but fewer than ten. This chain uses TRBV20-1 with TRBJ2-7; 7 bases are a match to TRBD2. Germline CDR1 and CDR2: DFQATT and SNEGSKA (reference sequence). V lost 3 bases to trimming and J lost 6 bases; unmatched junction nucleotides: 8. The CDR3 loop spans 13 amino acids. CDR3 loop: CSASGGDGGEQYF. DNA of the CDR3: TGCAGTGCTAGTGGGGGGGACGGCGGCGAGCAGTACTTC.

The rearrangement links TRBV3-1 to TRBJ2-5, with 8 bases lining up with TRBD1. From germline, CDR1 is LGHDT and CDR2 YNNKEL (reference sequence). The CDR3 has 19 residues. J was trimmed by 2 bases and V by 1 base; bases with no gene match: 15. As DNA, the CDR3 is TGTGCCAGCAGCCAAGTGACTCTGGATGTATACAGGGGGCAAGAGACCCAGTACTTC. Translating it yields CASSQVTLDVYRGQETQYF.

This chain joins TRBV4-2 and TRBJ2-5; TRBD2 matches 12 bases. The CDR3 consists of 15 residues. The germline V gene encodes CDR1 LGHNA and CDR2 YNFKEQ. V was clipped by 1 base and J by 7 bases; unmatched bases: 4. The chain's CDR3 is CASSQGTSGEPTQYF. The CDR3 DNA is TGTGCCAGCAGCCAAGGGACTAGCGGGGAACCGACCCAGTACTTC.

V gene TRBV10-3 combines with J gene TRBJ2-7; 9 positions match TRBD1. This CDR3 spans 13 amino acids. Germline assignment: CDR1 ENHRY and CDR2 SYGVKD. The J segment lost 2 bases and the V segment lost 10 bases, leaving 6 bases of the junction unmatched. CDR3 DNA: TGTGCCACCGGGGACAGGGTGGCCTACGAGCAGTACTTC. It is translated as CATGDRVAYEQYF.

The chain uses TRBV4-3 and TRBJ2-3; the D is unclear. V lost 2 bases to trimming and J lost 5 bases, with 8 bases between them. CDR3 length equals 13 residues. Germline values: CDR1 LGHNA, CDR2 YSLEER. The CDR3 region has the DNA TGCGCCAGCAGCCAACGTACAGAAGATACGCAGTATTTT. This codes for CASSQRTEDTQYF.

This sequence joins TRBV3-1 and TRBJ1-2; TRBD1 is a possible D gene (5 bases). CDR1 is LGHDT and CDR2 is YNNKEL in the germline V gene (reference sequence). The length of the CDR3 is 13 residues. Trimming stripped 10 bases from V and 2 bases from J, with 14 bases between. The CDR3 DNA sequence: TGTGCCATTCATCCGAGGACAAACTATGGCTACACCTTC. It is translated as CAIHPRTNYGYTF.

This clonotype was seen a handful of times. One end of the junction does not line up with germline, which may come from a read error. The chain employs TRBV5-1 and TRBJ2-5; the D gene is possibly TRBD2 (6 bases). Germline V gene lookup returns CDR1 SGHRS and CDR2 YFSETQ. CDR3 size: 15 residues. In DNA form, the CDR3 reads TGCGCCAGCAGCTTGGTTCCAGGGACGGGAGAGATCCAGTACTTC. Translating it yields CASSLVPGTGEIQYF.

The gene calls are TRBV5-1 and TRBJ2-3; 10 nucleotides agree with TRBD2. The CDR3 totals 15 residues. CDR1 and CDR2 from the germline V gene are SGHRS and YFSETQ. Unmatched junction bases numbered 3, after V lost 1 base and J lost 4 bases. CDR3 amino acids: CASSLSLAGSDTQYF. For the CDR3, the DNA is TGCGCCAGCAGCTTGTCACTAGCGGGGTCAGATACGCAGTATTTT.

This clonotype is medium-sized in the sample. The V gene is TRBV6-2 or TRBV6-3, the J gene TRBJ1-1; D remains ambiguous. Germline CDR1 MNHEY, CDR2 SVGEGT. V lost 2 bases to trimming and J lost 1 base, with 14 bases between them. The CDR3 has 16 residues. The CDR3 sequence is CASSYLGQIANTEAFF. Here the CDR3 DNA reads TGTGCCAGCAGTTACCTCGGGCAGATCGCGAACACTGAAGCTTTCTTT.

This chain joins TRBV6-1 and TRBJ1-1; D uncertain. The germline CDR1 and CDR2 sequences are MNHNS and SASEGT. The CDR3 has 13 residues. V shed 2 bases and J shed 10 bases, with 14 bases lying between them. The CDR3 is CASSELWDRRAFF. In DNA, the CDR3 is TGTGCCAGCAGTGAACTGTGGGATCGTCGAGCTTTCTTT.

As for this clonotype: A read error is possible here, since a much larger clone lies one base away. CDR3 bases: TGTGCCAGCAGCTTGACAGGGCGGGAGTCCCAGTACTTC. It translates to CASSLTGRESQYF. The V call is TRBV5-4, the J call TRBJ2-5; D perhaps matches TRBD2 (7 bases). Germline V gives CDR1 SGHNT, CDR2 YYREEE (reference sequence). The V gene lost 1 base and the J gene lost 9 bases, with 13 bases spanning the gap. The CDR3 runs 13 residues.

This sequence joins TRBV9 and TRBJ2-3; TRBD2 matches at 9 bases. The CDR3 spans 15 residues. Germline trimming cut 0 bases from V and 5 bases from J; bases unmatched to any gene: 4. In germline, CDR1 is SGDLS, CDR2 YYNGEE. CDR3 sequence (DNA): TGTGCCAGCAGCGTAGTGGGACTAGCAGGAGATACGCAGTATTTT. It codes for CASSVVGLAGDTQYF.

V is TRBV6-6 and J is TRBJ2-2; unclear D gene. V lost 4 bases, J lost 8 bases, and 11 bases lay in between. Germline V lookup: CDR1 MNHNY, CDR2 SVGAGI (reference sequence). This CDR3 is 13 amino acids long. CDR3 residues: CASSFRRSGELFF. CDR3 nucleotide sequence: TGTGCCAGCAGTTTCAGGCGGTCAGGGGAGCTGTTTTTT.

In this sample, this clonotype turned up once. V is TRBV3-1 and J is TRBJ2-7; TRBD2 is a possible D gene (5 bases). The CDR3 has 15 residues. V dropped 0 bases and J dropped 2 bases, with 11 bases sitting between them. The germline V gene encodes CDR1 LGHDT and CDR2 YNNKEL (reference sequence). This chain's CDR3 is CASSQDTSGAYEQYF. CDR3 coding DNA: TGTGCCAGCAGCCAAGATACGAGCGGAGCCTACGAGCAGTACTTC.

V gene TRBV5-1 combines with J gene TRBJ2-2; 7 nucleotides agree with TRBD1. After removal of 3 bases from V and 0 bases from J, the junction contained 11 bases not matched to a gene. The CDR3 totals 18 residues. Germline CDR1 reads SGHRS; CDR2 reads YFSETQ. The CDR3 nucleotides are TGCGCCAGCAGCTGGACCAGGGGGATAGCCTCGAACACCGGGGAGCTGTTTTTT. Its protein product is CASSWTRGIASNTGELFF. The full variable domain, its missing parts supplied by reference TRBV5-1 and TRBJ2-2, is KAGVTQTPRYLIKTRGQQVTLSCSPISGHRSVSWYQQTPGQGLQFLFEYFSETQRNKGNFPGRFSGRQFSNSRSEMNVSTLELGDSALYLCASSWTRGIASNTGELFFGEGSRLTVL.